Below are 29 T cell receptor beta chains sequenced from a single sample in a study of blood T cells in healthy people across ages. Next came a second PCR, run for about 6 to 12 cycles, which used a sample-barcoded 5' primer along with a J-beta primer mix. TCRdb redid the calling of the 5' RACE reads with MiXCR, one entry per CDR3 protein. The table includes some 1.1 million distinct CDR3 sequences, more than 30% detected once. The sequenced material came from blood. The source of these receptors is a man younger than 30 in good health.

This clonotype was recorded a few times. The rearrangement joins TRBV27 to TRBJ2-1; D is possibly TRBD2 (5 bases). The V gene lost 5 bases and the J gene lost 5 bases, with 16 bases spanning the gap. CDR3 length: 15 residues. Germline CDR1 and CDR2: MNHEY and SMNVEV (reference sequence). The CDR3 DNA reads as TGTGCCAGCAGTCCGCGCAAAACTAGAGACAATGAGCAGTTCTTC. Amino acids: CASSPRKTRDNEQFF.

In this sample, this clonotype turned up a few times. The chain has TRBV7-2 and TRBJ1-2; D not resolved. V lost 0 bases and J 2 bases, leaving 10 bases between the germline ends. The germline gives CDR1 SGHTA, CDR2 FQGNSA. This CDR3 is built from 15 residues. The CDR3 DNA is TGTGCCAGCAGCTTAGCAGCCAAGACCAACTATGGCTACACCTTC. It specifies CASSLAAKTNYGYTF.

A word on this clonotype: A much larger clone lies a single base off, so this may be a read error. The chain carries TRBV4-3 and TRBJ2-7, with no clear D. The CDR3 has 15 amino acids. Germline-derived CDR1 and CDR2 are LGHNA and YSLEER. V lost 0 bases and J lost 7, with 16 bases in between. The CDR3 DNA sequence: TGCGCCAGCAGCCAAGATCCGCTACGATTGGATGAGCAGTACTTC. Residues: CASSQDPLRLDEQYF.

This clonotype was picked up a small number of times. DNA of the CDR3: TGTGCCAGCAGTCCCCGAGGAGGGTTAGGCGGCTACACCTTC. As protein: CASSPRGGLGGYTF. V is TRBV27 and J is TRBJ1-2; D is uncertain. Germline V gives CDR1 MNHEY, CDR2 SMNVEV (reference sequence). Trimming removed 5 bases from V and 8 bases from J, with 18 bases in between. This CDR3 contains 14 residues.

The chain combines TRBV18 with TRBJ2-1, with 9 nucleotides matching TRBD2. Germline-derived CDR1 and CDR2 are KGHSH and LQKENI. The CDR3 is 15 residues long. With V trimmed by 3 bases and J by 6 bases, 6 bases remained unmatched. The CDR3 sequence is CASSPAGGPTNEQFF. CDR3 in DNA: TGTGCCAGCTCACCGGCGGGGGGGCCAACCAATGAGCAGTTCTTC.

The chain employs TRBV4-1 and TRBJ2-7; D unclear. Per the germline V gene, CDR1 is MGHRA and CDR2 is YSYEKL. The CDR3 is 13 residues long. With 0 bases removed from V and 10 bases from J, the gap between germline ends came to 13 bases. CDR3 sequence: CASSQETGFGQYF. CDR3 DNA sequence: TGCGCCAGCAGCCAAGAAACGGGTTTCGGCCAGTACTTC.

A note on this clonotype: A much larger clone differs by one base, so this may be a read error. The chain is built from TRBV4-2 and TRBJ2-4; D remains ambiguous. The end of the DNA fits TRBJ2-5 better, so the J call may be wrong. There are 16 residues in the CDR3. Germline V gene sequence: CDR1 LGHNA, CDR2 YNFKEQ. The chain's CDR3 is CASSQDWPSSLETQYF. Here the CDR3 DNA reads TGTGCCAGCAGCCAAGATTGGCCTAGTAGCTTAGAGACCCAGTACTTC.

The rearrangement joins TRBV6-1 to TRBJ2-5; D not resolved. The V end lost 4 bases, the J end lost 11 bases, and 14 bases lay between the germline ends. Germline V lookup: CDR1 MNHNS, CDR2 SASEGT. The length of the CDR3 is 12 residues. CDR3: CASSVMENEQYF. The CDR3 coding sequence is TGTGCCAGCAGTGTCATGGAGAATGAGCAGTACTTC.

This sequence joins TRBV3-1 and TRBJ1-2; D is uncertain. Germline values: CDR1 LGHDT, CDR2 YNNKEL (reference sequence). Trimming removed 0 bases at V and 7 bases at J, with 15 bases between. This CDR3 has 15 residues. CDR3 residues: CASSQEFASSGGYTF. CDR3 in DNA: TGTGCCAGCAGCCAAGAATTTGCTTCTTCGGGTGGCTACACCTTC.

With respect to this clonotype: At one end the junction does not follow the germline gene, possibly because of a read error. The rearrangement joins TRBV11-3 to TRBJ2-3; D call uncertain. The CDR3 has 13 residues. Germline CDR1 is SGHNT and CDR2 is YENEEA. CDR3 nucleotide sequence: TGTGCCAGCAGCGTAGATCCCCTAGGGAAGCAGTATTTT. Translating gives CASSVDPLGKQYF.

Only one count was recorded for this clonotype. This sequence may be a read error, since a much larger clone differs from it by one base. This chain connects TRBV6-1 to TRBJ2-1, with D perhaps matching TRBD1 (6 bases). The DNA end favors TRBJ2-7, so the J call may be wrong. This CDR3 region has 14 residues. Germline CDR1 is MNHNS and CDR2 is SASEGT. For the CDR3, the DNA is TGTGCCAGCAGTGAAGACAGGGTCGGAAATGAGCAGTACTTC. Encoded protein: CASSEDRVGNEQYF.

This clonotype was found once. V and J are TRBV27 and TRBJ1-6; D perhaps matches TRBD1 (5 bases). This CDR3 has 13 amino acids. Germline values: CDR1 MNHEY, CDR2 SMNVEV (reference sequence). Trimming left V 4 bases short and J 9 bases short, with 10 bases between. For the CDR3, the DNA is TGTGCCAGCAGTTCAATAGGGGCTTCACCCCTCCACTTT. This sequence encodes CASSSIGASPLHF.

This chain uses TRBV27 with TRBJ2-1; 9 bases align to TRBD2. CDR3 size: 17 residues. Germline CDR1 is MNHEY and CDR2 is SMNVEV (reference sequence). Trimming cost V 4 bases and J 2 bases; bases outside gene matches: 9. The CDR3, as DNA: TGTGCCAGCAGTTCGGTAGTAGCGGGGGTTACCTACAATGAGCAGTTCTTC. This codes for CASSSVVAGVTYNEQFF.

This clonotype was seen a handful of times. V is TRBV29-1 and J is TRBJ1-5, with 9 bases fitting TRBD1. Germline assignment: CDR1 SQVTM and CDR2 ANQGSEA. CDR3 length equals 14 residues. The ends lost 4 bases at V and 5 bases at J; junction bases unmatched: 6. The CDR3 DNA sequence: TGCAGCGTTGCAAACAGGGGGCGCGATCAGCCCCAGCATTTT. Translation gives CSVANRGRDQPQHF.

Points on this clonotype: At one end, the junction sequence differs from germline, possibly due to a read error. The rearrangement links TRBV14 to TRBJ2-5; D is ambiguous. Germline V gene data show CDR1 as SGHDN and CDR2 as FVKESK. The CDR3 contains 16 residues. CDR3 amino acids: CVSSQAAVFFQETQYF. CDR3 in DNA: TGTGTCAGCAGCCAAGCAGCTGTTTTCTTCCAAGAGACCCAGTACTTC.

CDR3 loop: CASSLAQGFSGNTIYF. Written as DNA, the CDR3 is TGTGCCAGCAGCTTAGCACAGGGATTCTCTGGAAACACCATATATTTT. V is TRBV7-2 and J is TRBJ1-3; D perhaps matches TRBD1 (6 bases). CDR3 length: 16 amino acids. The V gene's germline CDR1 is SGHTA and CDR2 FQGNSA. V lost 0 bases and J 0 bases, leaving 9 bases between the germline ends.

J is TRBJ2-5 and V is TRBV3-1; weak D call: TRBD1 (6 bases). The CDR3 loop spans 16 amino acids. V dropped 3 bases and J dropped 11 bases, with 25 bases sitting between them. The V gene's germline CDR1 is LGHDT and CDR2 YNNKEL (reference sequence). The CDR3 is CASSQGFGQTHNEQYF. Here the CDR3 DNA reads TGTGCCAGCAGCCAGGGGTTTGGACAGACCCACAATGAGCAGTACTTC.

The chain is built from TRBV6-5 and TRBJ2-1; D call uncertain. The CDR3 is 11 amino acids. CDR1 and CDR2 from the germline V gene are MNHEY and SVGAGI. With 8 bases removed from V and 9 bases from J, the gap between germline ends came to 11 bases. The CDR3 is CASSTSREQFF. The DNA of the CDR3 is TGTGCCAGCTCGACCTCCCGTGAGCAGTTCTTC.

This clonotype was observed a few times. This chain uses TRBV5-6 with TRBJ2-5; 8 bases are a match to TRBD1. The last part of the DNA fits TRBJ2-7 better; the J call may be wrong. CDR1 SGHDT and CDR2 YYEEEE come from the germline V gene. CDR3 size: 17 residues. The DNA for the CDR3 is TGTGCCAGCAGCTTGGACTTATCATGGGACAGGTGGGGCGAGCAGTACTTC. It yields the protein CASSLDLSWDRWGEQYF.

The chain combines TRBV28 with TRBJ1-1; the D is unclear. Germline V lookup: CDR1 MDHEN, CDR2 SYDVKM. This CDR3 has 14 residues. Trimming took 6 bases from V and 1 from J, leaving 12 bases between them. CDR3 bases: TGTGCCAGCAGGGGTGGGTGGGGGAACACTGAAGCTTTCTTT. Encoded protein: CASRGGWGNTEAFF.

CDR3 loop: CASSRRERDDGYTF. CDR3 nucleotide sequence: TGCGCCAGCAGCCGAAGGGAAAGGGATGATGGCTACACCTTC. The chain is built from TRBV4-3 and TRBJ1-2, with unresolved D. CDR1 is LGHNA and CDR2 is YSLEER in the germline V gene. The CDR3 loop spans 14 amino acids. Trimming shortened V by 4 bases and J by 6 bases, and 15 bases separated the two germline ends.

The rearrangement uses TRBV12-3 or TRBV12-4 and TRBJ2-3; the D gene is possibly TRBD2 (5 bases). Trimming pared 3 bases from V and 1 base from J, leaving 14 bases between. The CDR3 sequence is 16 residues long. The DNA of the CDR3 is TGTGCCAGCAGTTTCGGAGGCTACTCAGGCACAGATACGCAGTATTTT. Translation: CASSFGGYSGTDTQYF.

The V gene is TRBV12-3 or TRBV12-4, the J gene TRBJ2-7, with 9 bases identical to TRBD2. CDR3 length: 15 amino acids. The V segment lost 6 bases and the J segment 7 bases; nucleotides outside the gene matches: 13. This CDR3 reads CASRKSSGGYNEQYF. CDR3 sequence (DNA): TGTGCCAGCAGAAAGAGTAGCGGGGGCTACAATGAGCAGTACTTC.

V is TRBV7-2 and J is TRBJ2-7, with D possibly being TRBD1 (6 bases). Germline CDR1 and CDR2: SGHTA and FQGNSA. The V and J ends lost 5 bases and 2 bases respectively, with 13 bases between them. The length of the CDR3 is 14 residues. The CDR3 here is CASSVSRGPYEQYF. The CDR3 DNA follows: TGTGCCAGCAGCGTAAGCAGGGGTCCCTACGAGCAGTACTTC.

The chain employs TRBV7-2 and TRBJ1-4; 9 nucleotides line up with TRBD1. The J segment lost 7 bases and the V segment lost 1 base, leaving 13 bases of the junction unmatched. The CDR3 is made up of 18 amino acids. The germline gives CDR1 SGHTA, CDR2 FQGNSA. This chain's CDR3 is CASSLDPPGDRVGEKLFF. CDR3 coding DNA: TGTGCCAGCAGCTTAGACCCACCTGGGGACAGGGTGGGTGAAAAACTGTTTTTT. The complete variable domain, with remaining parts taken from reference TRBV7-2 and TRBJ1-4, reads GAGVSQSPSNKVTEKGKDVELRCDPISGHTALYWYRQSLGQGLEFLIYFQGNSAPDKSGLPSDRFSAERTGGSVSTLTIQRTQQEDSAVYLCASSLDPPGDRVGEKLFFGSGTQLSVL.

The rearrangement uses TRBV28 and TRBJ1-4; possibly TRBD1 for D (6 bases). The CDR3 has 15 amino acids. The germline CDR1 and CDR2 sequences are MDHEN and SYDVKM. Deletions cut 2 bases from V and 8 bases from J, with 15 bases between. CDR3 sequence reads: CASSLQSGAREKLFF. The DNA for the CDR3 is TGTGCCAGCAGTTTACAGTCGGGGGCGCGGGAAAAACTGTTTTTT.

This sequence joins TRBV6-1 and TRBJ1-4; a possible D gene is TRBD1 (5 bases). The ends were cut back, 3 bases at V and 2 bases at J, with 7 bases in the middle. Germline assignment: CDR1 MNHNS and CDR2 SASEGT. This CDR3 contains 14 residues. DNA of the CDR3: TGTGCCAGCAGTGATGGGGGGACTAATGAAAAACTGTTTTTT. The encoded protein is CASSDGGTNEKLFF.

The rearrangement uses TRBV4-1 and TRBJ2-1, with 12 bases identical to TRBD2. Per germline, CDR1 MGHRA and CDR2 YSYEKL. V shed 2 bases, J shed 8 bases, and the junction held 10 bases outside the gene matches. This CDR3 comprises 17 residues. DNA of the CDR3: TGCGCCAGCAGCCAACCGACTAGCGGGGGTCGGGGAGATGAGCAGTTCTTC. This gives the protein CASSQPTSGGRGDEQFF.

The gene calls are TRBV12-3 or TRBV12-4 and TRBJ2-7; perhaps TRBD2 as D (6 bases). The CDR3 totals 13 residues. Trimming left V 8 bases short and J 9 bases short, with 20 bases between. This CDR3 reads CASQEGTYNGQYF. In DNA form, the CDR3 reads TGTGCCAGCCAGGAGGGAACCTACAATGGGCAGTACTTC.